This T cell receptor beta chain was retrieved from a study of CD8 T cells in Susac syndrome. Study background: At the time their blood was drawn, patients with Susac syndrome were either therapy-naive, on corticosteroids (with some of them also receiving intravenous immunoglobulin), or on intravenous immunoglobulin alone.

In contrast to the negatively isolated CD8+ and CD4+ T cells, TEMRA cells were FACS-enriched. Random hexamers served to reverse transcribe about 0.45 to 1 ug RNA. One entry per CDR3 protein, called by TCRdb with MiXCR from the immunoSEQ multiplex PCR reads. The data contain under 200,000 distinct CDR3 sequences, 75% to 95% of them singletons. With respect to this clonotype: What it binds is not known.

Study outcomes and limitations: CD4+ repertoires of Susac syndrome patients lacked detectable clonal expansion.

The trim removed 2 bases at V and 0 bases at J, leaving 2 bases unmatched. The V gene's germline CDR1 is WSHSY and CDR2 SAAADI. The length of the CDR3 is 16 residues. Input material: CD4+ T cells from PBMCs. The clonotype originates from a human donor with Susac syndrome. The rearrangement joins TRBV10-2 to TRBJ2-1; 9 bases are a match to TRBD2. The CDR3 here is CASSETAGGSYNEQFF. The CDR3 nucleotides read TGCGCCAGCAGTGAGACAGCGGGAGGCTCCTACAATGAGCAGTTCTTC.